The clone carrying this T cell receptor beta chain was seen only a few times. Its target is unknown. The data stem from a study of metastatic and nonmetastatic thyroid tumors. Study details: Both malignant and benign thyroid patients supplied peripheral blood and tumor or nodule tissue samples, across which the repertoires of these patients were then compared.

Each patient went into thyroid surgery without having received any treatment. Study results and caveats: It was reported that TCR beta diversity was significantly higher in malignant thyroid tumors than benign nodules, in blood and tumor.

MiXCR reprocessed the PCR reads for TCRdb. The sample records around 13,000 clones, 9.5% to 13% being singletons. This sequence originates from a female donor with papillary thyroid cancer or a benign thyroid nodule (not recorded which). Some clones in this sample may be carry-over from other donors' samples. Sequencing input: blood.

The chain's CDR3 is CASSLGGIGSYEQYF. The CDR3 DNA is TGTGCCAGCAGCTTGGGGGGCATTGGGTCATACGAGCAGTACTTC. The chain uses TRBV5-6 and TRBJ2-7, with a weak D call TRBD1 (5 bases). CDR1 SGHDT and CDR2 YYEEEE come from the germline V gene. The V end lost 0 bases, the J end lost 4 bases, and 14 bases lay between the germline ends. The CDR3 is 15 residues long.